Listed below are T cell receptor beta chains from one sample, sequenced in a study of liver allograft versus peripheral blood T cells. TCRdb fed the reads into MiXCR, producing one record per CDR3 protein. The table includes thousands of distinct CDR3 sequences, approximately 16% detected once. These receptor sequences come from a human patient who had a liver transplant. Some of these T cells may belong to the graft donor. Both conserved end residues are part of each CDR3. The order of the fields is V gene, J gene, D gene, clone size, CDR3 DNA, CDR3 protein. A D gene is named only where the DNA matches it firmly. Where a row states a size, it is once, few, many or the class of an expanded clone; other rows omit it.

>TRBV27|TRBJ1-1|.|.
TGTGCCAGCAGTTTGAACACCATGAACACTGAAGCTTTCTTT
CASSLNTMNTEAFF
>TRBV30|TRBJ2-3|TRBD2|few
TGTGCCTGGAGTGTGGCTAGCGGCTCTAGCACAGATACGCAGTATTTT
CAWSVASGSSTDTQYF
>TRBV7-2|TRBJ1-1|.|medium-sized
TGTGCCAGCAGCTTATTGTGGAACGCTGAAGCTTTCTTT
CASSLLWNAEAFF
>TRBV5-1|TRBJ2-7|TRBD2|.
TGCGCCAGCAGCTTCGACGTTAGCGGGAGGGCCTCCGAGCAGTACTTC
CASSFDVSGRASEQYF
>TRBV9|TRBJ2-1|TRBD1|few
TGTGCCAGCAGCGCGCCGACAGGGGACCGAGGCCCCTACAATGAGCAGTTCTTC
CASSAPTGDRGPYNEQFF
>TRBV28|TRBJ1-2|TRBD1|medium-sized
TGTGCCAGCAGGCACAGGGGCGGTAGCTATGGCTACACCTTC
CASRHRGGSYGYTF
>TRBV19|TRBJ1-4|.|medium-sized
TGTGCCAGTAGTGGTGGGGCAACTAATGAAAAACTGTTTTTT
CASSGGATNEKLFF
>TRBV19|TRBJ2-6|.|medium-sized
TGTGCCAGTAGGACGGCATCTGGGGCCAACGTCCTGACTTTC
CASRTASGANVLTF
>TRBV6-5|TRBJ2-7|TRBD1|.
TGTGCCAGCAAGGAGGGACAGGGGGATTACGAGCAGTACTTC
CASKEGQGDYEQYF
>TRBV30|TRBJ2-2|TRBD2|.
TGTGCCTGGACTCCGGGGGGGGCGGACACCGGGGAGCTGTTTTTT
CAWTPGGADTGELFF
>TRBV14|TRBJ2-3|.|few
TGTGCCAGCAGCCTAACGACGTTTGCGCAGTATTTT
CASSLTTFAQYF
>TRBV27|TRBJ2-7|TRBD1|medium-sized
TGTGCCAGCAGTCTGAGACAGGGGGCCTACGAGCAGTACTTC
CASSLRQGAYEQYF
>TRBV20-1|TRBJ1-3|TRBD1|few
TGCAGTGCTAGAGGGGGGACAGACTCTGGAAACACCATATATTTT
CSARGGTDSGNTIYF
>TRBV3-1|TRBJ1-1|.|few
TGTGCCAGCAGCCAATGGGGGACTGAAGCTTTCTTT
CASSQWGTEAFF
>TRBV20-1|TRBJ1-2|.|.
TGCAGTGCTAGCGTGGGGGGTTTTTATGGCTACACCTTC
CSASVGGFYGYTF
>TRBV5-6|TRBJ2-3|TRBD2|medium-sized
TGTGCCAGCAGCTGGGGACTAGCGGGAACCACAGATACGCAGTATTTT
CASSWGLAGTTDTQYF
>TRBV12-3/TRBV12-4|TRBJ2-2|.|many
TGTGCCAGCAGGGCCGGGGTCCACGGGGAGCTGTTTTTT
CASRAGVHGELFF
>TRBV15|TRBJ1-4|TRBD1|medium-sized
TGTGCCACCAGCAAACCACAGGGGGCCGTGCTGGGGGAAAAACTGTTTTTT
CATSKPQGAVLGEKLFF
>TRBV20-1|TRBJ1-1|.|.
TGCAGTGCTAGTCGAGGGGGTGGCATGAACACTGAAGCTTTCTTT
CSASRGGGMNTEAFF
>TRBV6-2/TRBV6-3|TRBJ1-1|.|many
TGTGCCAGCAGTTACTCCGGGGGGAACACTGAAGCTTTCTTT
CASSYSGGNTEAFF
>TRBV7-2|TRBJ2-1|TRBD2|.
TGTGCCAGCAGCTTAGATTCTAGCGGGAGGTACAATGAGCAGTTCTTC
CASSLDSSGRYNEQFF
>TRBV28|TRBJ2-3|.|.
TGTGCCAGCAACAGGGGCACAGATACGCAGTATTTT
CASNRGTDTQYF
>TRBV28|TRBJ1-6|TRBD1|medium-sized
TGTGCCAGCAGTCGGGACAGGGGGATATCACCCCTCCACTTT
CASSRDRGISPLHF
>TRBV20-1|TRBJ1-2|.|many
TGCAGTGCAAGGGGCAGGTCTAACTATGGCTACACCTTC
CSARGRSNYGYTF
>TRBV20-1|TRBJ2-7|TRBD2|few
TGCAGTGCCCCAGACGCGGGAGGGGTCCACGAGCAGTACTTC
CSAPDAGGVHEQYF
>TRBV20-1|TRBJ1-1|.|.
TGCAGTGCTAGACGGGGACGGAACACTGAAGCTTTCTTT
CSARRGRNTEAFF
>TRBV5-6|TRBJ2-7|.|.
TGTGCCAGCAGCTTATTCCAGATAACTTCCTACGAGCAGTACTTC
CASSLFQITSYEQYF
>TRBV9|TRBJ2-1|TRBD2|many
TGTGCCAGCAGCGTGAGCGGGGGGGCCTTAAATGAGCAGTTCTTC
CASSVSGGALNEQFF
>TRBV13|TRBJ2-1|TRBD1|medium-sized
TGTGCCAGCAGCTTAGACCAGGGGGTTCCTTCTTGGGAGCAGTTCTTC
CASSLDQGVPSWEQFF
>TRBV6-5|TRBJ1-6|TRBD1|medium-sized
TGTGCCAGCAGTTACAGTGCCCTGGGACAGGGTGGTTATTCACCCCTCCACTTT
CASSYSALGQGGYSPLHF
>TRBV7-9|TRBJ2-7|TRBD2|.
TGTGCCAGCAGGGCGTTACTAGCGGGAGGATCCTACGAGCAGTACTTC
CASRALLAGGSYEQYF
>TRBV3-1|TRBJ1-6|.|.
TGTGCCAGCAGTCTCAGGGTAGGAGAGTCACCCCTCCACTTT
CASSLRVGESPLHF
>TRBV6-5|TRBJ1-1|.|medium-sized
TGTGCCAGCAGTTACGAGGGGCTGAACACTGAAGCTTTCTTT
CASSYEGLNTEAFF
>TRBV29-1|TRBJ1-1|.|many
TGCAGCGTTGCGGTGGGGACCGAAGCTTTCTTT
CSVAVGTEAFF
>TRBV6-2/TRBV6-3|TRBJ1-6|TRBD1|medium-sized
TGTGCCAGCACCACCGACAGGGGAAGATCACCCCTCCACTTT
CASTTDRGRSPLHF
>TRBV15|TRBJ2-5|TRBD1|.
TGTGCCACCAGTAGGGACAGGGTCGAGACCCAGTACTTC
CATSRDRVETQYF
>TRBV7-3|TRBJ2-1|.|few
TGTGCCAGCAGCTTAAACCCCGGACGAATCAATGAGCAGTTCTTC
CASSLNPGRINEQFF
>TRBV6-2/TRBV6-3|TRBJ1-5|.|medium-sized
TGTGCCAGCAGTTACGCCCTGGGGGACAAAGGCAATCAGCCCCAGCATTTT
CASSYALGDKGNQPQHF
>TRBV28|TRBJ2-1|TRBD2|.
TGTGCCAGCAGTTTATTAGGACTAGCGGGGACTTACAATGAGCAGTTCTTC
CASSLLGLAGTYNEQFF
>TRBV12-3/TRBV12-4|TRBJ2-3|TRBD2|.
TGTGCCAGCAAGTTTGCGACTAGCGGGAGCACAGATACGCAGTATTTT
CASKFATSGSTDTQYF
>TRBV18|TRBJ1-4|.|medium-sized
TGTGCCAGCTCAGCACAAGGGGAAAAACTGTTTTTT
CASSAQGEKLFF
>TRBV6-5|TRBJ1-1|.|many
TGTGCCAGCAGTTACTCAGGGACGGGCGGCACTGAAGCTTTCTTT
CASSYSGTGGTEAFF
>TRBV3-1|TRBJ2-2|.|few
TGTGCCAGCAGCCCCCGAGCGCTGGGCGGGGAGCTGTTTTTT
CASSPRALGGELFF
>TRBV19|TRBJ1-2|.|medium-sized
TGTGCCAGTAGTATCTCCGAGGCTCCTAACTATGGCTACACCTTC
CASSISEAPNYGYTF